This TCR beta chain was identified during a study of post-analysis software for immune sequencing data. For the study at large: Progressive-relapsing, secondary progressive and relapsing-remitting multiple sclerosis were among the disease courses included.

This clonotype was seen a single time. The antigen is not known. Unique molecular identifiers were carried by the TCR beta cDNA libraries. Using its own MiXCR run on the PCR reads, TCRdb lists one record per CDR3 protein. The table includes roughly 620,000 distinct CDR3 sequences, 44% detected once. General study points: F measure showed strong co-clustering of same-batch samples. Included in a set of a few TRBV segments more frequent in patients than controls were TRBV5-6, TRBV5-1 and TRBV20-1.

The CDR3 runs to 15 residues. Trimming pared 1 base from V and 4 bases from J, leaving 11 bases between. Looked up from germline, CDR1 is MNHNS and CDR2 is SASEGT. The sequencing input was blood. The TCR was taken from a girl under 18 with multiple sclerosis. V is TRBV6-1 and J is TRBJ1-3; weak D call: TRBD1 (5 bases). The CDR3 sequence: CASSEVPGLGNTIYF. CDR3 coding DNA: TGTGCCAGCAGTGAAGTTCCGGGGCTCGGAAACACCATATATTTT.